The 28 T cell receptor beta chains in this list originate from one sample, sequenced in a study of CD8 T cells in ankylosing spondylitis. TCRdb re-derived calls from the 5' RACE reads in MiXCR, one entry per CDR3 protein. In the table there are about 110,000 distinct CDR3 sequences, about 24% of which are singletons. Source material: synovial fluid, either unsorted or a sorted T cell fraction (not recorded which). These TCRs come from a male donor with ankylosing spondylitis.

This clonotype was found a few times. This chain connects TRBV12-3 or TRBV12-4 to TRBJ1-2; tentatively, D is TRBD1 (5 bases). Deletions cut 1 base from V and 8 bases from J, with 17 bases between. CDR3 length: 15 residues. The CDR3 DNA follows: TGTGCCAGCAGTTTAGAAGCTGACAGTTCGAGCGGCTACACCTTC. Protein product: CASSLEADSSSGYTF.

The V call is TRBV4-2, the J call TRBJ2-1; 13 bases align to TRBD2. Germline V gives CDR1 LGHNA, CDR2 YNFKEQ. The CDR3 consists of 16 residues. Losses at the gene ends were 1 base for V and 6 bases for J; bases not matched to a gene: 3. The CDR3 nucleotides are TGTGCCAGCAGCCAAGCGACTAGCGGGAGGACCAATGAGCAGTTCTTC. It yields the protein CASSQATSGRTNEQFF.

This clonotype was counted ten times or more. The rearrangement joins TRBV9 to TRBJ2-3; a weak D match, TRBD2 (5 bases). CDR1 and CDR2 from the germline V gene are SGDLS and YYNGEE. Trimming stripped 3 bases from V and 0 bases from J, with 11 bases between. This CDR3 has 15 residues. CDR3: CASSAGLYSTDTQYF. The DNA of the CDR3 is TGTGCCAGCAGCGCCGGACTGTATAGCACAGATACGCAGTATTTT.

This clonotype came up a few times. The chain has TRBV20-1 and TRBJ1-2; maybe TRBD1 (6 bases). Germline loops: CDR1 DFQATT, CDR2 SNEGSKA (reference sequence). This CDR3 is built from 13 residues. CDR3 protein: CSHSSGANYGYTF. CDR3 in DNA: TGCAGCCATTCGTCAGGGGCTAACTATGGCTACACCTTC.

V is TRBV6-5 and J is TRBJ2-6, with TRBD1 matching over 8 bases. Germline V gene lookup returns CDR1 MNHEY and CDR2 SVGAGI. After removal of 5 bases from V and 5 bases from J, the junction contained 5 bases not matched to a gene. The CDR3 consists of 15 residues. The CDR3 loop reads CASSIDRGWANVLTF. Written as DNA, the CDR3 is TGTGCCAGCAGTATCGACAGGGGCTGGGCCAACGTCCTGACTTTC.

The chain combines TRBV15 with TRBJ2-1; 12 positions match TRBD2. The trim removed 2 bases at V and 7 bases at J, leaving 9 bases unmatched. CDR1 and CDR2 (germline): LNHNV, YYDKDF (reference sequence). There are 17 residues in the CDR3. CDR3: CATSRQRLAGVSNEQFF. CDR3 in DNA: TGTGCCACCAGCAGACAACGACTAGCGGGAGTGAGTAATGAGCAGTTCTTC.

J is TRBJ2-6 and V is TRBV6-5; tentatively, D is TRBD1 or TRBD2 (5 bases each). This CDR3 region has 15 residues. CDR1 is MNHEY and CDR2 is SVGAGI in the germline V gene. Trimming pared 1 base from V and 2 bases from J, leaving 6 bases between. CDR3 sequence: CASSYWGPGANVLTF. The CDR3 DNA is TGTGCCAGCAGTTACTGGGGACCTGGGGCCAACGTCCTGACTTTC.

The sample holds many counts of this clonotype. The rearrangement links TRBV12-3 or TRBV12-4 to TRBJ2-3, with D tentatively TRBD2 (5 bases). CDR3 size: 24 residues. V was trimmed by 3 bases and J by 5 bases, leaving 42 bases between them. In nucleotides, the CDR3 is TGTGCCAGCAGTTTTTACCCCGGGAACCCTCATACCCCCCGCGGGCTAACTCAGCTAGATACGCAGTATTTT. Residues: CASSFYPGNPHTPRGLTQLDTQYF.

Only a few counts were recorded for this clonotype. This sequence joins TRBV4-2 and TRBJ1-2; a possible D gene is TRBD1 (6 bases). The germline gives CDR1 LGHNA, CDR2 YNFKEQ. The CDR3 is 15 residues long. Trimming shortened V by 1 base and J by 8 bases, and 17 bases separated the two germline ends. The CDR3 protein is CASSQVSGGGDGYTF. In DNA, the CDR3 is TGTGCCAGCAGCCAAGTATCGGGCGGGGGCGACGGCTACACCTTC.

The chain combines TRBV25-1 with TRBJ1-2; no firm D call. V lost 3 bases and J 3 bases, leaving 11 bases between the germline ends. The germline V gene encodes CDR1 MGHDK and CDR2 SYGVNS. The CDR3 is 14 residues long. CDR3 protein: CASSDTLGYYGYTF. CDR3 DNA: TGTGCCAGCAGTGATACCTTGGGCTACTATGGCTACACCTTC.

V gene TRBV7-9 combines with J gene TRBJ2-1, with a possible D match to TRBD1 (5 bases). V was clipped by 2 bases and J by 1 base, with 12 bases between them. Germline values: CDR1 SEHNR, CDR2 FQNEAQ (reference sequence). This CDR3 has 16 residues. The CDR3 region is CASSLHLSGSYNEQFF. In nucleotides, the CDR3 is TGTGCCAGCAGCTTACACTTATCAGGGTCCTACAATGAGCAGTTCTTC.

In its sample, this clonotype was seen a few times. CDR3 DNA: TGTGCCACCCAGGGGAGAGGCGGGTTGAACACTGAAGCTTTCTTT. This codes for CATQGRGGLNTEAFF. This chain links TRBV10-3 with TRBJ1-1; possibly TRBD1 for D (6 bases). CDR1 ENHRY and CDR2 SYGVKD come from the germline V gene. The CDR3 length is 15 residues. Trimming took off 10 bases at V and 0 bases at J, with 18 bases between the two ends.

This clonotype appeared once. The CDR3 loop reads CATSDSFGAGPGEQYF. CDR3 sequence (DNA): TGTGCCACCAGTGATTCCTTCGGGGCAGGGCCGGGCGAGCAGTACTTC. This chain uses TRBV24-1 with TRBJ2-7; D tentatively reads TRBD1 or TRBD2 (5 bases each). V was cut by 2 bases and J by 6 bases, with 19 bases left in between. Looked up from germline, CDR1 is KGHDR and CDR2 is SFDVKD. The CDR3 is 16 residues long.

This clonotype was detected a few times. The CDR3 nucleotides read TGCAGTGCTAGAGATCAGTCAGGGACAGATACGCAGTATTTT. Translating it yields CSARDQSGTDTQYF. The genes are TRBV20-1 and TRBJ2-3; TRBD1 is a possible D gene (5 bases). The ends were cut back, 0 bases at V and 3 bases at J, with 10 bases in the middle. Germline CDR1 reads DFQATT; CDR2 reads SNEGSKA (reference sequence). CDR3 length: 14 amino acids.

This clonotype came up a few times. The genes are TRBV15 and TRBJ2-1, with 9 bases that match TRBD2. With V trimmed by 1 base and J by 8 bases, 6 bases remained unmatched. Germline CDR1 and CDR2: LNHNV and YYDKDF (reference sequence). CDR3 size: 15 residues. CDR3 region: CATSRGNSGSYEQFF. The CDR3 DNA reads as TGTGCCACCAGCAGAGGAAATAGCGGGAGCTATGAGCAGTTCTTC.

This clonotype showed up just a few times. A junction boundary mismatches the germline segment, possibly from a read error. The chain has TRBV27 and TRBJ2-1, with 12 bases matching TRBD2. Germline lookup yields CDR1 MNHEY and CDR2 SMNVEV (reference sequence). The CDR3 has 13 amino acids. CDR3 residues: CACRTSGISKQFF. CDR3 sequence (DNA): TGTGCCTGCCGGACTAGCGGGATTTCTAAGCAATTCTTC.

This clonotype has at least ten counts. V gene TRBV25-1 combines with J gene TRBJ2-1; 10 bases fit TRBD2. V was clipped by 5 bases and J by 10 bases; unmatched bases: 14. The length of the CDR3 is 16 residues. CDR1 and CDR2 (germline): MGHDK, SYGVNS. The CDR3 here is CASSPMGLAGAREQFF. For the CDR3, the DNA is TGTGCCAGCAGTCCAATGGGGCTAGCGGGAGCAAGGGAGCAGTTCTTC.

The chain is built from TRBV12-3 or TRBV12-4 and TRBJ2-7; maybe TRBD1 (6 bases). The CDR3 totals 16 residues. The V gene lost 0 bases and the J gene lost 3 bases, with 15 bases spanning the gap. CDR3 sequence reads: CASSLANRQVNYEQYV. The CDR3, as DNA: TGTGCCAGCAGTTTAGCGAACCGACAGGTTAACTACGAGCAGTACGTC.

This clonotype was counted a few times. The chain combines TRBV20-1 with TRBJ1-2, with D possibly TRBD1 on 5 matching bases. The CDR3 length is 13 residues. The V gene's germline CDR1 is DFQATT and CDR2 SNEGSKA (reference sequence). V gave up 6 bases and J gave up 5 bases, with 16 bases separating them. The CDR3 loop reads CSAARQSHYGYTF. As DNA, the CDR3 is TGCAGTGCAGCACGACAGAGCCATTATGGCTACACCTTC.

This chain uses TRBV9 with TRBJ1-1; D is undetermined. The V and J ends lost 3 bases and 2 bases respectively, with 8 bases between them. This CDR3 is built from 13 residues. Per germline, CDR1 SGDLS and CDR2 YYNGEE. CDR3 coding DNA: TGTGCCAGCAGCGCCGGGCTCAACACTGAAGCTTTCTTT. Translating it yields CASSAGLNTEAFF.

In its sample, this clonotype was seen a few times. This chain connects TRBV7-4 to TRBJ1-5, with D perhaps TRBD1 (5 bases). Germline CDR1 and CDR2: SGHVT and SQSDAQ. The CDR3 spans 14 residues. Trimming left V 8 bases short and J 3 bases short, with 14 bases between. The CDR3 sequence: CASDGGGDNQPQHF. Written as DNA, the CDR3 is TGTGCCAGCGATGGGGGGGGGGACAATCAGCCCCAGCATTTT.

The chain combines TRBV28 with TRBJ1-4; no definite D call. The CDR3 extends over 13 amino acids. V was trimmed by 6 bases and J by 4 bases, leaving 9 bases between them. The germline V gene encodes CDR1 MDHEN and CDR2 SYDVKM. The CDR3 nucleotides read TGTGCCAGCAGAAGGGTCTTTAATGAAAAACTGTTTTTT. Translation: CASRRVFNEKLFF.

This clonotype showed up just a few times. The gene calls are TRBV3-1 and TRBJ2-7; D not certain. V was cut by 0 bases and J by 4 bases, with 13 bases left in between. This CDR3 contains 15 residues. Germline CDR1 and CDR2: LGHDT and YNNKEL (reference sequence). This chain's CDR3 is CASSQERFVSYEQYF. CDR3 nucleotides: TGTGCCAGCAGCCAAGAACGATTTGTTAGTTACGAGCAGTACTTC.

The DNA for the CDR3 is TGTGCCAGCAGCCGCCGGGGGAGCGGGGAAGGGGGGCAGTACTTC. It yields the protein CASSRRGSGEGGQYF. The chain couples TRBV4-2 to TRBJ2-7; TRBD2 is a possible D gene (7 bases). Germline V gene lookup returns CDR1 LGHNA and CDR2 YNFKEQ. The CDR3 has 15 amino acids. V shed 4 bases and J shed 9 bases, with 22 bases lying between them.

By its share, this clonotype is medium-sized. The rearrangement joins TRBV7-9 to TRBJ1-2; 7 bases map to TRBD1. The CDR3 extends over 13 amino acids. The V segment lost 5 bases and the J segment 8 bases; nucleotides outside the gene matches: 8. CDR1 and CDR2 from the germline V gene are SEHNR and FQNEAQ (reference sequence). The CDR3 sequence is CASSLEGALGYTF. The CDR3 DNA follows: TGTGCCAGCAGCCTCGAGGGGGCATTGGGCTACACCTTC.

The chain links TRBV7-9 to TRBJ2-1, with TRBD2 matching over 7 bases. Trimming took 5 bases from V and 6 from J; bases not matched to a gene: 16. Germline CDR1 SEHNR, CDR2 FQNEAQ (reference sequence). This CDR3 is 17 amino acids long. In DNA, the CDR3 is TGTGCCAGCAGCCCACGAGGGGTGCGGGAGCAGGTCAATGAGCAGTTCTTC. It codes for CASSPRGVREQVNEQFF.

The gene calls are TRBV24-1 and TRBJ2-1, with 7 positions matching TRBD2. This CDR3 is built from 16 residues. Germline V gives CDR1 KGHDR, CDR2 SFDVKD. V trimming: 6 bases; J trimming: 6 bases; junction bases outside the gene matches: 13. In DNA form, the CDR3 reads TGTGCCACCAGTCCTATTCAAACGGGAGGCTTCAATGAGCAGTTCTTC. Translation gives CATSPIQTGGFNEQFF.

Ten or more counts support this clonotype. The rearrangement joins TRBV12-3 or TRBV12-4 to TRBJ2-2; 9 nucleotides align to TRBD2. This CDR3 region has 15 residues. The V segment lost 5 bases and the J segment 4 bases; nucleotides outside the gene matches: 5. CDR3 coding DNA: TGTGCCAGCAGTCCCGGGACTAGCTTCACCGGGGAGCTGTTTTTT. Residues: CASSPGTSFTGELFF.